This T cell receptor beta chain appears in the sequencing data of a study of shared clonotypes between healthy human individuals. About the study: Every donor yielded three CD4 naive, three CD4 memory, two CD8 naive and one CD8 memory plate.

Findings of the study overall: Estimated clonotype richness was generally higher in naive than memory subsets. The sampled material consisted only of blood, and tissue repertoires are likely to differ.

V was cut by 2 bases and J by 0 bases, with 13 bases left in between. The CDR3 contains 17 residues. CDR1 and CDR2 (germline): LGHNA, YSLEER. Some clones are missing from TCRdb's copy, which holds only in-frame ones; the method was immunoSEQ multiplex PCR. The sample has a few million clones; 93% are singletons. CD45RO-negative, CCR7-positively selected cells formed the naive CD8 fraction, excluding terminally differentiated effector memory CD45RA+ cells. Points on this clone: What it binds is not known.

Sequencing input: naive CD8+ T cells from PBMCs. The sequence was collected from a man aged 18 to 35 in good health. Some clones in this sample may be carry-over from other donors' samples. The gene calls are TRBV4-3 and TRBJ2-2; TRBD1 is a possible D gene (6 bases). The CDR3 sequence is CASSQLSGTPNTGELFF. CDR3 sequence (DNA): TGCGCCAGCAGCCAATTGTCCGGGACACCGAACACCGGGGAGCTGTTTTTT.